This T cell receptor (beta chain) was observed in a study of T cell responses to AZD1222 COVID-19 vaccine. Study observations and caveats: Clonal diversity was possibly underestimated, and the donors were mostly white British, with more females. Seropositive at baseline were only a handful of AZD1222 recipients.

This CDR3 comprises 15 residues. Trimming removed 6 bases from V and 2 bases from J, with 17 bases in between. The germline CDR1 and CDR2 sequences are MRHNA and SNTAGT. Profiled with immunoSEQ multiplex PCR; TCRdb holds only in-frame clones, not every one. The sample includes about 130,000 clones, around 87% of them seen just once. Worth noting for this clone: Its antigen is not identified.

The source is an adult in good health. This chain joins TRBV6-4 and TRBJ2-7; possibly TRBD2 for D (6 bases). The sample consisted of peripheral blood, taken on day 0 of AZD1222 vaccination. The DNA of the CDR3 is TGTGCCAGCAGGGGGAGGTCCGGATCAACCTACGAGCAGTACTTC. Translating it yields CASRGRSGSTYEQYF.